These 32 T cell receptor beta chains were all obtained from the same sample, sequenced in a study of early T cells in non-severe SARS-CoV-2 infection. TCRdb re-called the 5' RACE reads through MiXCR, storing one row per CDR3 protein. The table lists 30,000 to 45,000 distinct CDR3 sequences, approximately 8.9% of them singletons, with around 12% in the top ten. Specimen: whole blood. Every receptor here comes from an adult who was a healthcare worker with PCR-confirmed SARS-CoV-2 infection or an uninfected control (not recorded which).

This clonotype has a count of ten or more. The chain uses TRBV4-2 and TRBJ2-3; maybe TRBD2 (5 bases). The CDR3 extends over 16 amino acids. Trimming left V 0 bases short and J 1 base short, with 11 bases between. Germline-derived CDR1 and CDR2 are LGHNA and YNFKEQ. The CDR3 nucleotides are TGTGCCAGCAGCCAAGAAGCGGCGCCTCGCACAGATACGCAGTATTTT. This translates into CASSQEAAPRTDTQYF.

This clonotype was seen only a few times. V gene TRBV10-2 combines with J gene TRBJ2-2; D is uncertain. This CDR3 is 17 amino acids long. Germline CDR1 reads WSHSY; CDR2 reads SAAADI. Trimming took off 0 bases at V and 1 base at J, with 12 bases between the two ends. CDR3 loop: CASSESSGPLNTGELFF. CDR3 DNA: TGCGCCAGCAGTGAGTCGTCTGGCCCTCTGAACACCGGGGAGCTGTTTTTT.

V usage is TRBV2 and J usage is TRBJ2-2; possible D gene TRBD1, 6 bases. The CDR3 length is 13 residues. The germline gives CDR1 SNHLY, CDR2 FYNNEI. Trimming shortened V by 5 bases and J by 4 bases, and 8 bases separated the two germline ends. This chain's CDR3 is CASSKTGTGELFF. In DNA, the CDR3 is TGTGCCAGCAGTAAGACAGGCACCGGGGAGCTGTTTTTT.

The CDR3 protein is CASSPGLPYNEQFF. The CDR3 DNA follows: TGTGCCAGCAGCCCGGGTCTCCCCTACAATGAGCAGTTCTTC. J is TRBJ2-1 and V is TRBV28; no firm D call. Trimming pared 6 bases from V and 2 bases from J, leaving 11 bases between. The CDR3 is 14 residues long. Germline CDR1 MDHEN, CDR2 SYDVKM.

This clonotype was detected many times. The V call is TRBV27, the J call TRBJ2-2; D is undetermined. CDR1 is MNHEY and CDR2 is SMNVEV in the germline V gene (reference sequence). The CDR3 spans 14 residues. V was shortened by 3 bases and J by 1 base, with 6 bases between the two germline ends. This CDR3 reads CASSLWLNTGELFF. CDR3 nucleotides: TGTGCCAGCAGTTTGTGGTTGAACACCGGGGAGCTGTTTTTT.

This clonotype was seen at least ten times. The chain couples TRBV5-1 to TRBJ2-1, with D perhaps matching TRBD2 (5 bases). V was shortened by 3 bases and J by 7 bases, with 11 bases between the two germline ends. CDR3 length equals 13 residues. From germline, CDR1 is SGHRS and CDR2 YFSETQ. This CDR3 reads CASSWVRGNEQFF. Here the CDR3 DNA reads TGCGCCAGCAGCTGGGTCAGAGGGAATGAGCAGTTCTTC.

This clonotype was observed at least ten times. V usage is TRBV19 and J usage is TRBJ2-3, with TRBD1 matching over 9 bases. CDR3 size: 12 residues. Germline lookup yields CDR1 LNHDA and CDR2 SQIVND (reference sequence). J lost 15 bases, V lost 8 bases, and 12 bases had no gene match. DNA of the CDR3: TGTGCCAGTTCCACCTCGGGGGGACAGGGTTATTTT. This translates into CASSTSGGQGYF.

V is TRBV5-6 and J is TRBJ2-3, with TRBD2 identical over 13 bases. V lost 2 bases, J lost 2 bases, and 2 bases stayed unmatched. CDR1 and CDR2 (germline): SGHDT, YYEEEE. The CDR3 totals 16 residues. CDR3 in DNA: TGTGCCAGCAGCTTCACTAGCGGGGGGGTCACAGATACGCAGTATTTT. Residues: CASSFTSGGVTDTQYF.

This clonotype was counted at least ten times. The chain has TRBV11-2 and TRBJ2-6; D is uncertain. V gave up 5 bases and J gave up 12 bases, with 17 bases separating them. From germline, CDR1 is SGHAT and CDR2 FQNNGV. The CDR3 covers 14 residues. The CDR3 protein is CASSTSPGLSVLTF. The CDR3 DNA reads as TGTGCCAGCAGCACCAGTCCGGGTCTGAGCGTCCTGACTTTC.

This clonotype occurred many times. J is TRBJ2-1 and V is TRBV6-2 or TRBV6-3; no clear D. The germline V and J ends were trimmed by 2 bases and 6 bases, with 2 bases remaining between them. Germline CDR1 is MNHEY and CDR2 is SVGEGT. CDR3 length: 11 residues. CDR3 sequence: CASSYPNEQFF. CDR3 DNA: TGTGCCAGCAGTTACCCCAATGAGCAGTTCTTC.

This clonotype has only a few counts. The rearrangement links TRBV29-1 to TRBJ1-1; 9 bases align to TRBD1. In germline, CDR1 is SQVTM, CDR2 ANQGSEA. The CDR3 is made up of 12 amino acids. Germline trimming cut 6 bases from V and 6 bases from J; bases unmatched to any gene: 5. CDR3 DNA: TGCAGCGTCGGACAGGGGACGGCTGAAGCTTTCTTT. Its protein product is CSVGQGTAEAFF.

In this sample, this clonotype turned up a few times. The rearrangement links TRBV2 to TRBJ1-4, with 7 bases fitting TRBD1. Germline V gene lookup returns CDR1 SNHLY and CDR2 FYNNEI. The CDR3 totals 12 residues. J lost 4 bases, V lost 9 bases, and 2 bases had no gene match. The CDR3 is CARGGLNEKLFF. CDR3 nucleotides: TGTGCCAGAGGGGGCCTTAATGAAAAACTGTTTTTT.

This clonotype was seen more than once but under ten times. The CDR3 spells CSVAVSSGNTIYF. The CDR3 bases are TGCAGCGTTGCGGTCTCCTCTGGAAACACCATATATTTT. The chain is built from TRBV29-1 and TRBJ1-3, with unresolved D. The V end was cut by 4 bases, the J end by 0 bases, with 7 bases between. CDR3 length: 13 amino acids. The germline V gene has CDR1 SQVTM and CDR2 ANQGSEA. The full variable domain, its missing parts supplied by reference TRBV29-1 and TRBJ1-3, is SAVISQKPSRDICQRGTSLTIQCQVDSQVTMMFWYRQQPGQSLTLIATANQGSEATYESGFVIDKFPISRPNLTFSTLTVSNMSPEDSSIYLCSVAVSSGNTIYFGEGSWLTVV.

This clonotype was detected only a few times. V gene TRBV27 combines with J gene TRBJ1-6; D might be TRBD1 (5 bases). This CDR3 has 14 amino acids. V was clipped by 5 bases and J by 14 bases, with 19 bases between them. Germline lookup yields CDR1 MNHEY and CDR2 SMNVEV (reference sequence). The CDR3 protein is CASSTGTDIPTLHF. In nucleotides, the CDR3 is TGTGCCAGCAGTACCGGGACCGACATCCCCACCCTCCACTTT.

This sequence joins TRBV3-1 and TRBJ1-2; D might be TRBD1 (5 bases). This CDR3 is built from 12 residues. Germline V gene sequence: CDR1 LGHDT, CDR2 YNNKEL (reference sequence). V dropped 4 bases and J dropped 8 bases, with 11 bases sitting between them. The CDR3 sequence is CASSPQGRGYTF. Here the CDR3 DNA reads TGTGCCAGCAGCCCCCAGGGTCGCGGCTACACCTTC.

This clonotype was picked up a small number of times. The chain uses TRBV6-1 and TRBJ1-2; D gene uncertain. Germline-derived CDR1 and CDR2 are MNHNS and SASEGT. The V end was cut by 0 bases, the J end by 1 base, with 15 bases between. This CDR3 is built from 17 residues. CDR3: CASSEAGGGISNYGYTF. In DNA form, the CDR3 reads TGTGCCAGCAGTGAAGCGGGCGGAGGGATTAGTAACTATGGCTACACCTTC.

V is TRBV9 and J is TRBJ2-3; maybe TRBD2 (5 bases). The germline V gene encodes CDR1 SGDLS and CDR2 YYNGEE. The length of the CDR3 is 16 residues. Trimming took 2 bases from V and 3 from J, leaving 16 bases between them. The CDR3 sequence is CASSVFTGLETDTQYF. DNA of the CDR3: TGTGCCAGCAGCGTTTTTACTGGACTGGAGACAGATACGCAGTATTTT.

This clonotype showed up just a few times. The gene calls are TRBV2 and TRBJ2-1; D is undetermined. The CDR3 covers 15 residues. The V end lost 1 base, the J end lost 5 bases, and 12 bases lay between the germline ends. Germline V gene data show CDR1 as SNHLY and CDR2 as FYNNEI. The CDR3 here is CASSEEVMGNNEQFF. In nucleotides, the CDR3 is TGTGCCAGCAGTGAAGAGGTTATGGGCAACAATGAGCAGTTCTTC. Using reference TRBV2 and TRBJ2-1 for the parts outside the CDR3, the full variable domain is EPEVTQTPSHQVTQMGQEVILRCVPISNHLYFYWYRQILGQKVEFLVSFYNNEISEKSEIFDDQFSVERPDGSNFTLKIRSTKLEDSAMYFCASSEEVMGNNEQFFGPGTRLTVL.

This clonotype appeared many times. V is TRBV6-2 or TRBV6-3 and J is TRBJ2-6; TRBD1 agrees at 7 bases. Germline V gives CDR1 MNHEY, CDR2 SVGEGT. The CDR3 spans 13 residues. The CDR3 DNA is TGTGTGACAGGGAAGTCTGGGGCCAACGTCCTGACTTTC. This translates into CVTGKSGANVLTF.

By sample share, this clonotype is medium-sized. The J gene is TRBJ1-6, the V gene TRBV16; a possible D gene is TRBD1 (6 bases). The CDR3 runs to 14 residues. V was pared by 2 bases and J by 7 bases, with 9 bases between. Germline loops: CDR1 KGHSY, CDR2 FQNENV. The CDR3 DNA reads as TGTGCCAGCAGCCAAAGGCAGGGGAATTCACCCCTCCACTTT. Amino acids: CASSQRQGNSPLHF.

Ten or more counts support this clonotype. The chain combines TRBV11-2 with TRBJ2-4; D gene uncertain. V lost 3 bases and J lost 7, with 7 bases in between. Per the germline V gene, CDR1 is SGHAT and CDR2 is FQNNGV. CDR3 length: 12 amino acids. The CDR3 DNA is TGTGCCAGCAGCTTCGAGGTTAACATTCAGTACTTC. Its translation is CASSFEVNIQYF.

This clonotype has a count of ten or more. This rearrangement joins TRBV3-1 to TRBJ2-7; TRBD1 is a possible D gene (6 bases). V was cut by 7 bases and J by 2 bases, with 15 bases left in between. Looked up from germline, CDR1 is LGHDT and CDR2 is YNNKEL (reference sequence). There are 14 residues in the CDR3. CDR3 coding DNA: TGTGCCAGCAAGGGGACACGTCTGCCCTACGAGCAGTACTTC. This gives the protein CASKGTRLPYEQYF.

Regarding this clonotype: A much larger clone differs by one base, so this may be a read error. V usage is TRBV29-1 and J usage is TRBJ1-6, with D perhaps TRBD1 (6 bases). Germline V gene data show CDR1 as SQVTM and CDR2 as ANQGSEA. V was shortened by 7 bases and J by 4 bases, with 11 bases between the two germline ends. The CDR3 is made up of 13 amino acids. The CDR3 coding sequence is TGCAGCGCTGCCACAGGGTATAATTCACCCCTCCACTTT. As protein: CSAATGYNSPLHF.

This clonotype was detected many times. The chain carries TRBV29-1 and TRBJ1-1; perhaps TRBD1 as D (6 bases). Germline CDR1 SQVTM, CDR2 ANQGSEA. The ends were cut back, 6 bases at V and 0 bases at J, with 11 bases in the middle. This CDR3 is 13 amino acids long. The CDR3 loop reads CSVTGALNTEAFF. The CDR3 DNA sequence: TGCAGCGTGACGGGGGCCCTGAACACTGAAGCTTTCTTT.

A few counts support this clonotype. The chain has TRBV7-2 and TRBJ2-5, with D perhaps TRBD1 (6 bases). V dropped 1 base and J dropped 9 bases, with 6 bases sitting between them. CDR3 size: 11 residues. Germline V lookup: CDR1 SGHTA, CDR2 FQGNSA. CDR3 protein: CASSLGGPQYF. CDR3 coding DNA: TGTGCCAGCAGCTTAGGGGGGCCCCAGTACTTC.

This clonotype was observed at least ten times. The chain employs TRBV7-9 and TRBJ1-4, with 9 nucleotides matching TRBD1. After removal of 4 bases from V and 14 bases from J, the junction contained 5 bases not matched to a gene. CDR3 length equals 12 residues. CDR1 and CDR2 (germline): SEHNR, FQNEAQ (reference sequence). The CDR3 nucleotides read TGTGCCAGCAGCTCCGGGACAGGGTTTCTGTTTTTT. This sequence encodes CASSSGTGFLFF.

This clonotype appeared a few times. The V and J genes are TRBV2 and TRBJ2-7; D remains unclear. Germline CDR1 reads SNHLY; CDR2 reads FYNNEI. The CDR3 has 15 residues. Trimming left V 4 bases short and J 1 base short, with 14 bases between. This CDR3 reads CASSARAVTSYEQYF. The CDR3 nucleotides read TGTGCCAGCAGTGCCCGCGCGGTTACTTCCTACGAGCAGTACTTC.

The CDR3 region is CSARPQMGRGPAYF. The DNA for the CDR3 is TGCAGTGCCAGACCCCAGATGGGGCGCGGACCAGCATATTTT. The rearrangement joins TRBV20-1 to TRBJ1-3, with D possibly being TRBD1 (5 bases). Germline CDR1 DFQATT, CDR2 SNEGSKA (reference sequence). The V gene lost 6 bases and the J gene lost 15 bases, with 27 bases spanning the gap. The CDR3 runs to 14 residues.

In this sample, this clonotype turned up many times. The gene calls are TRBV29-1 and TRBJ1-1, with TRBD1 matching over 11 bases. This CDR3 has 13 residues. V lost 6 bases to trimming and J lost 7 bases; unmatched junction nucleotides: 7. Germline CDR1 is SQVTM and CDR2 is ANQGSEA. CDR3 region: CSVPGTGGGEAFF. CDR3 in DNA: TGCAGCGTACCCGGGACAGGGGGGGGTGAAGCTTTCTTT.

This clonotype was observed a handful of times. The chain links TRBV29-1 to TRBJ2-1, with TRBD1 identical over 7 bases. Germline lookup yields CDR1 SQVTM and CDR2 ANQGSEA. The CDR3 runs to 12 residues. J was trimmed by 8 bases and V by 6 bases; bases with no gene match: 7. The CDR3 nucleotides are TGCAGCGTGGCCACAGGGGTTGATGAGCAGTTCTTC. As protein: CSVATGVDEQFF.

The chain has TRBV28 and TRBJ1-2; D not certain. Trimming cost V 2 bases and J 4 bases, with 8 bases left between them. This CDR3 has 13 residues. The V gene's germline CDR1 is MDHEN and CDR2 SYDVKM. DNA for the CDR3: TGTGCCAGCAGTTTAGGGGTTTTCTATGGCTACACCTTC. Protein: CASSLGVFYGYTF.

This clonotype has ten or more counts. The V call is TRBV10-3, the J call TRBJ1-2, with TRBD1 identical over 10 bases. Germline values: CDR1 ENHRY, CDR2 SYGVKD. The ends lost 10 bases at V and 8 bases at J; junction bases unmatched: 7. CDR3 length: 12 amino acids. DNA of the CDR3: TGTGCCACAGGGACAGGGGACGCGGGCTACACCTTC. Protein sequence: CATGTGDAGYTF.